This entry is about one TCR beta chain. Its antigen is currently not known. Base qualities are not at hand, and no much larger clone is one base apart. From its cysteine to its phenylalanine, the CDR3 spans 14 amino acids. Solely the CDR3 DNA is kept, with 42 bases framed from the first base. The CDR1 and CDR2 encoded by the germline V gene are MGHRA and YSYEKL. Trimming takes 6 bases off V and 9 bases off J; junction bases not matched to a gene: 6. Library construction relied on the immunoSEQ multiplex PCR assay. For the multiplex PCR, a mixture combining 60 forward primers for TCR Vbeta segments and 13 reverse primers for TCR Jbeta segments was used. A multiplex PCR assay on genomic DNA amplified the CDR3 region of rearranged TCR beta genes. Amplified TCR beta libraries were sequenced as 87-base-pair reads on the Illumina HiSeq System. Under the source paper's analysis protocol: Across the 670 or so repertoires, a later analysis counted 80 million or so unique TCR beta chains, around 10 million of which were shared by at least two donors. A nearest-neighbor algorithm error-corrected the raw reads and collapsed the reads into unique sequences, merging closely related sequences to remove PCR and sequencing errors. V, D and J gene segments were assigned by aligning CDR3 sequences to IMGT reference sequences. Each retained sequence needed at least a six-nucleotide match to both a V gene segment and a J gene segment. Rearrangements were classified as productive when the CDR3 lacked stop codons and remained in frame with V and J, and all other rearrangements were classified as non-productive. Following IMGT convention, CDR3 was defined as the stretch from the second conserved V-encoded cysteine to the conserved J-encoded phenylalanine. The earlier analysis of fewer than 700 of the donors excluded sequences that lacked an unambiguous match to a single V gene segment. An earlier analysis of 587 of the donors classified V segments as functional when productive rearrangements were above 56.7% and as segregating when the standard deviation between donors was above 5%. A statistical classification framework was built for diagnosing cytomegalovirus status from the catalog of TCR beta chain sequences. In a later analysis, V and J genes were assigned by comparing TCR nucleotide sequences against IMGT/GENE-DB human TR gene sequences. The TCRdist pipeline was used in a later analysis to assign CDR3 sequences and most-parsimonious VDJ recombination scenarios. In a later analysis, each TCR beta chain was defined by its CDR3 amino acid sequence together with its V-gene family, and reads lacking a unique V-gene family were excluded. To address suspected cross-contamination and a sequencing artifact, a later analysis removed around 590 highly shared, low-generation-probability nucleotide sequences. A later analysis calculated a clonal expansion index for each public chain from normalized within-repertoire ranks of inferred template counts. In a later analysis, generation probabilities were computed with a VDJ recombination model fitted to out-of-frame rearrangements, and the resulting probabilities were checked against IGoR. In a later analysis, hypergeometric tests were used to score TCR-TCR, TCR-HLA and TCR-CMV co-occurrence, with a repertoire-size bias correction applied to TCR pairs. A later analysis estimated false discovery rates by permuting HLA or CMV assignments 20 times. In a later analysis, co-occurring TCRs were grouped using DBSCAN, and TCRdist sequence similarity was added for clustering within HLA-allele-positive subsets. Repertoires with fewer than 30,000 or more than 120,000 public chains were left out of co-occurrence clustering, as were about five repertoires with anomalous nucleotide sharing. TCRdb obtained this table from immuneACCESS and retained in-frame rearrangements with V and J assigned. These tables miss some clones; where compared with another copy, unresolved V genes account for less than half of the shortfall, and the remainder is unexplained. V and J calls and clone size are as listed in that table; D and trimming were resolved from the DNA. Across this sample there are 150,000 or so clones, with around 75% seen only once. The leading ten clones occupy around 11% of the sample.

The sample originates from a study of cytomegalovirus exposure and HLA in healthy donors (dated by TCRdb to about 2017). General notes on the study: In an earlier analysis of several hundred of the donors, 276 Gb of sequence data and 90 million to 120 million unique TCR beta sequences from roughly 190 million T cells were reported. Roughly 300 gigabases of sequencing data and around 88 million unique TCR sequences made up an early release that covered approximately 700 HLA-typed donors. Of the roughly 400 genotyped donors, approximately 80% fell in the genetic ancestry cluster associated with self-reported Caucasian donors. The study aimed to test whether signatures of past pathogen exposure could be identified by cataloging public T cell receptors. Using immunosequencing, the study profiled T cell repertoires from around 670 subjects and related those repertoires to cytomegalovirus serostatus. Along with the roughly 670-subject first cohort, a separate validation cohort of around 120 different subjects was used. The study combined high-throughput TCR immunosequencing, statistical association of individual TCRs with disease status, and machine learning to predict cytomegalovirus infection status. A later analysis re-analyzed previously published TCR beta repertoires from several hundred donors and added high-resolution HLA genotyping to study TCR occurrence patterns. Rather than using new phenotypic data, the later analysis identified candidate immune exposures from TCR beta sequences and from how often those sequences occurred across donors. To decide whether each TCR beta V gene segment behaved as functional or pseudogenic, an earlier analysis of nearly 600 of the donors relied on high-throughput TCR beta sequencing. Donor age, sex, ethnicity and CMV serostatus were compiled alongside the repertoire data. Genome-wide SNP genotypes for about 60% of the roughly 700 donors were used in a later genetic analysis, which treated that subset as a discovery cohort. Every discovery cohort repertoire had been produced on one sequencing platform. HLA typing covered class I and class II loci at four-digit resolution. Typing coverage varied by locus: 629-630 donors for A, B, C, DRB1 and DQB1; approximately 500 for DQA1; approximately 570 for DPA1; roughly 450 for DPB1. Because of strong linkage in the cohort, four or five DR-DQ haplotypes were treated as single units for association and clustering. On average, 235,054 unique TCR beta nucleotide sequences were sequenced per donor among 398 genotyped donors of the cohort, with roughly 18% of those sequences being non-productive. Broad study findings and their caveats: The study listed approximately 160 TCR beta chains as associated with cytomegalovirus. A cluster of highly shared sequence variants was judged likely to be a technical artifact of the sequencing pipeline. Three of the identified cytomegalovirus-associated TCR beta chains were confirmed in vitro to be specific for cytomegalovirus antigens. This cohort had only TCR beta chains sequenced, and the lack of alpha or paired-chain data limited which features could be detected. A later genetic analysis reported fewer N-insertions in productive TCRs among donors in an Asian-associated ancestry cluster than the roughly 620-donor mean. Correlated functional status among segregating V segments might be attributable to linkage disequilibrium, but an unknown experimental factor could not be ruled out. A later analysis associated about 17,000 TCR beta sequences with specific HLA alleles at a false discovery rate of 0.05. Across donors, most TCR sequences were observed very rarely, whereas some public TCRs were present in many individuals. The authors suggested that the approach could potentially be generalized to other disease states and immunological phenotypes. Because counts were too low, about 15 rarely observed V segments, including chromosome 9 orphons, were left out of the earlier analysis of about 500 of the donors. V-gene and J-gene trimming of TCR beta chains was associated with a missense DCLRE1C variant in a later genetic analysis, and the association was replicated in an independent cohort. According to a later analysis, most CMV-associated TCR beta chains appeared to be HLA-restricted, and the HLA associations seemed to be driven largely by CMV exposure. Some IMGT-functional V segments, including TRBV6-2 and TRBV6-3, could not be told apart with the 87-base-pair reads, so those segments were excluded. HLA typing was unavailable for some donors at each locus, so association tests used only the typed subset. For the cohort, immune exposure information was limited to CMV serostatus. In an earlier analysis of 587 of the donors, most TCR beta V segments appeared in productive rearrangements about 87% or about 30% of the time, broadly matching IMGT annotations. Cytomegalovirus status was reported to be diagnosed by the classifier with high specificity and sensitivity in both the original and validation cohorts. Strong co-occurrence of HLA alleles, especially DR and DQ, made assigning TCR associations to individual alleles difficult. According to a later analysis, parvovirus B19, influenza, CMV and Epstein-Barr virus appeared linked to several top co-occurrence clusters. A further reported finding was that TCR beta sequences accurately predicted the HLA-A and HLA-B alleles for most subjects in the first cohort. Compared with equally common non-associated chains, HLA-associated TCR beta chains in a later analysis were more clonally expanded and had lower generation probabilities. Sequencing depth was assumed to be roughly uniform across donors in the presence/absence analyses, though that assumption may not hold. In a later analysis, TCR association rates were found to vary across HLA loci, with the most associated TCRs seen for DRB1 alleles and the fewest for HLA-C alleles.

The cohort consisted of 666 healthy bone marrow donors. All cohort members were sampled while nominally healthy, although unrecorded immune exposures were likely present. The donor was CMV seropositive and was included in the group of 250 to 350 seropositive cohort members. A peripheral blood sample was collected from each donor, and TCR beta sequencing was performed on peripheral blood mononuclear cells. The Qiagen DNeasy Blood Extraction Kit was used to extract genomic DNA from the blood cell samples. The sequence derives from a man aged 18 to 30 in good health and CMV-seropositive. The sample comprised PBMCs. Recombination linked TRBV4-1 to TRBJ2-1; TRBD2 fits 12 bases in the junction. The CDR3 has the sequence CASRLAGGPGEQFF. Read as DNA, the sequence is TGCGCCAGCAGGCTAGCGGGAGGGCCAGGTGAGCAGTTCTTC.